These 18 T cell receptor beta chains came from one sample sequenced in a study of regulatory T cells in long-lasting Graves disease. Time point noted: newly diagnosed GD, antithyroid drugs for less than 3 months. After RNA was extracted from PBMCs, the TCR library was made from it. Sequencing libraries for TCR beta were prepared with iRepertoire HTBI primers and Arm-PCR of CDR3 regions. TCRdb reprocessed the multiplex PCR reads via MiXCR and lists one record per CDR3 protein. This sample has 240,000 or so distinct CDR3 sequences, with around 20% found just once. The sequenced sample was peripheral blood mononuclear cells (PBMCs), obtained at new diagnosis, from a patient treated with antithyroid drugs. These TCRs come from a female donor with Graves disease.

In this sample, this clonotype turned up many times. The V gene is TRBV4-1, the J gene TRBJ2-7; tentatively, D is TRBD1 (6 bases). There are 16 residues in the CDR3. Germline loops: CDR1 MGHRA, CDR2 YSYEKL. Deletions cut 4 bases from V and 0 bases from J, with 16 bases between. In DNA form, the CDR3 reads TGCGCCAGCAGCCTGCACTGGACAGCGAGCTCCTACGAGCAGTACTTC. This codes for CASSLHWTASSYEQYF.

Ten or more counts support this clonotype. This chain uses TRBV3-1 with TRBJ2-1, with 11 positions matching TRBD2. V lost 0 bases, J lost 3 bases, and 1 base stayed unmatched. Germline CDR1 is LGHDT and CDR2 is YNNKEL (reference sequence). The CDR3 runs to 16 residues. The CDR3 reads CASSQEGTSGYNEQFF. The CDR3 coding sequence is TGTGCCAGCAGCCAAGAAGGGACTAGCGGCTACAATGAGCAGTTCTTC.

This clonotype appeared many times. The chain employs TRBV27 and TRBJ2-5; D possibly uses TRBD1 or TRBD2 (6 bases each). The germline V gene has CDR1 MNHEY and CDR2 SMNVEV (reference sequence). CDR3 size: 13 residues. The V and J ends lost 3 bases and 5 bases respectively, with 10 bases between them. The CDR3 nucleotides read TGTGCCAGCAGTTTCCAGGGGAGGGAGACCCAGTACTTC. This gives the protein CASSFQGRETQYF.

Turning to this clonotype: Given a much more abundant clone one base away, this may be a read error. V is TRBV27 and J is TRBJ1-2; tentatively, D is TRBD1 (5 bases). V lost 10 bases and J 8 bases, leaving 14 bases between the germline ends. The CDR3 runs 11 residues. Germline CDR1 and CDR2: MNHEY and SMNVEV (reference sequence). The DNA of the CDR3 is TGTGCCACCCGGAACGGACAAGGCTACACCTTC. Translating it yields CATRNGQGYTF.

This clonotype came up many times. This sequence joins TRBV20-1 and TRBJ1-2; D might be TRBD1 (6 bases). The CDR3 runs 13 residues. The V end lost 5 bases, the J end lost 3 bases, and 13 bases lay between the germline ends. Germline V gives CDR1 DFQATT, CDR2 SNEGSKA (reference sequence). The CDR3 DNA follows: TGCAGTGCTCTGGGGGGCATGGACTATGGCTACACCTTC. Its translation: CSALGGMDYGYTF.

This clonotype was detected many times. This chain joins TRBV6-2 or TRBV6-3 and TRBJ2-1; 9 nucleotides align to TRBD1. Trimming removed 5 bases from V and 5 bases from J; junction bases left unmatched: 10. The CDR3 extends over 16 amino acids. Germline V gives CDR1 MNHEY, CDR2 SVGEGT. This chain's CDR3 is CASSELRDRENNEQFF. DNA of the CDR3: TGTGCCAGCAGTGAACTGCGGGACAGGGAAAACAATGAGCAGTTCTTC.

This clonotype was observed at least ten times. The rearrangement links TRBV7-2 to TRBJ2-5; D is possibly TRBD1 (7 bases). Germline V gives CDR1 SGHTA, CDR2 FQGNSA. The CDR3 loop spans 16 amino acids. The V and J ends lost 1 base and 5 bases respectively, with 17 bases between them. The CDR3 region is CASSLEWEAGGETQYF. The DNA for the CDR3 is TGTGCCAGCAGCTTAGAGTGGGAGGCAGGGGGGGAGACCCAGTACTTC.

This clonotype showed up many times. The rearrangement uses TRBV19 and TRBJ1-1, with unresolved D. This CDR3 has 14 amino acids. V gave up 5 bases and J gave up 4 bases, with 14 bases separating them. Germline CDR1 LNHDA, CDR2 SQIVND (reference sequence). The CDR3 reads CASSPLDGPTEAFF. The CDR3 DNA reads TGTGCCAGTAGTCCCCTGGATGGGCCCACTGAAGCTTTCTTT.

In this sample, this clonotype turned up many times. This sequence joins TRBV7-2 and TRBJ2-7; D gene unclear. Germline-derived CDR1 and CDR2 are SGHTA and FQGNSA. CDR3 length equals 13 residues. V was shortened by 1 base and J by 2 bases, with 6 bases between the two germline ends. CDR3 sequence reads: CASSLDSTYEQYF. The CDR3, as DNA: TGTGCCAGCAGCTTAGACTCCACCTACGAGCAGTACTTC.

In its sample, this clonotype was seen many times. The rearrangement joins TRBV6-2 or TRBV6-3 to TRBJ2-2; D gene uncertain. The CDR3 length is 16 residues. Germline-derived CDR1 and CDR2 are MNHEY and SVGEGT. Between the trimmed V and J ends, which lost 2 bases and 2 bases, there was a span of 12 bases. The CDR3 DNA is TGTGCCAGCAGTTACGCCGACGGGTATAACACCGGGGAGCTGTTTTTT. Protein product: CASSYADGYNTGELFF.

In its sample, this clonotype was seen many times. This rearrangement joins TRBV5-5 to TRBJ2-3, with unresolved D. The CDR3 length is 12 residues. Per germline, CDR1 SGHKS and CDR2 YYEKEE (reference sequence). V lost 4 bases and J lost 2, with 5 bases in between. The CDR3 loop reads CASSHDTDTQYF. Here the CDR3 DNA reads TGTGCCAGCAGCCACGACACAGATACGCAGTATTTT.

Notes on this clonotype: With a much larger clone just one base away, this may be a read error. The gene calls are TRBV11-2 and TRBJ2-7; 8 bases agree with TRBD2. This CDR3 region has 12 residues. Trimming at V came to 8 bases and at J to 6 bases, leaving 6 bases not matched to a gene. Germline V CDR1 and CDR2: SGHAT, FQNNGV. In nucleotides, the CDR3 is TGTGCCAGCGCTAGCGGGTTCCCCGAGCAGTACTTC. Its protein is CASASGFPEQYF.

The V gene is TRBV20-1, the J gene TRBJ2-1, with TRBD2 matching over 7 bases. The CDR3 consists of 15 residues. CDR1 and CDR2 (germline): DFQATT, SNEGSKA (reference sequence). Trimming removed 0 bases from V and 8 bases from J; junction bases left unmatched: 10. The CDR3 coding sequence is TGCAGTGCTAGAGATCCTGTGGGGGGGGACCATGAGCAGTTCTTC. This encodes CSARDPVGGDHEQFF.

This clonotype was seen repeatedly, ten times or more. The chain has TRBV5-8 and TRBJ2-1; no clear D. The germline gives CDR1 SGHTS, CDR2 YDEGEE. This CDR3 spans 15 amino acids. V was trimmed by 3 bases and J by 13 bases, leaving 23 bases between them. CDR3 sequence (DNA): TGTGCCAGCAGCTCCGCCTTTCCCCCCCACCCTTTCCAGTTCTTC. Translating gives CASSSAFPPHPFQFF.

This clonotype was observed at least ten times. CDR3 region: CASSQIKNSNEQFF. CDR3 nucleotides: TGCGCCAGCAGCCAAATTAAGAACAGCAATGAGCAGTTCTTC. V is TRBV4-3 and J is TRBJ2-1, with D unclear. V lost 2 bases and J 6 bases, leaving 11 bases between the germline ends. CDR1 is LGHNA and CDR2 is YSLEER in the germline V gene. CDR3 length: 14 amino acids.

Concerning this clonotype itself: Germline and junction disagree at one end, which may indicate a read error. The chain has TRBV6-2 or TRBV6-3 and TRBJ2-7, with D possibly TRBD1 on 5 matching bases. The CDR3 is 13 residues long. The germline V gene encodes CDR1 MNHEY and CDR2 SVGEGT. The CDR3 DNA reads TGTGCCGGCAGTCCCTTTGGGGCGGTCGAGCAGTACTTC. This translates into CAGSPFGAVEQYF.

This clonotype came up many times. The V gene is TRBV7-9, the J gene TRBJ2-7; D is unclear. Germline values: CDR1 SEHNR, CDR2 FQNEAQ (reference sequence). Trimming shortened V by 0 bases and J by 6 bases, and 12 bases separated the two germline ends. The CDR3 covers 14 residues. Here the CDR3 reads CASSLAGLASEQYF. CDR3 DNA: TGTGCCAGCAGCTTAGCCGGCCTGGCCTCCGAGCAGTACTTC. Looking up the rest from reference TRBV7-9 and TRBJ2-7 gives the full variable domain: DTGVSQNPRHKITKRGQNVTFRCDPISEHNRLYWYRQTLGQGPEFLTYFQNEAQLEKSRLLSDRFSAERPKGSFSTLEIQRTEQGDSAMYLCASSLAGLASEQYFGPGTRLTVT.

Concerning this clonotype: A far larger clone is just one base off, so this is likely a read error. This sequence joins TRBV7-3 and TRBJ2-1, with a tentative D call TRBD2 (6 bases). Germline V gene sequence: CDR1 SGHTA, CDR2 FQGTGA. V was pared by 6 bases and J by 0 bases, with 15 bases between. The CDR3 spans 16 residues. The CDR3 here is CASRMGRGSSYNEQFF. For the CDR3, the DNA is TGTGCCAGCAGGATGGGGCGGGGATCCTCCTACAATGAGCAGTTCTTC.